These 24 T cell receptor beta chains were all obtained from the same sample, sequenced in a study of control samples from healthy donors and cancer patients. The method was immunoSEQ multiplex PCR; TCRdb's version includes in-frame clones alone and lacks a portion of them. The sample lists about 160,000 clones; around 96% were seen once. Specimen: blood. Receptors were obtained from a woman aged 25 to 45 in good health.

This rearrangement joins TRBV29-1 to TRBJ1-1; D uncertain. The germline V gene has CDR1 SQVTM and CDR2 ANQGSEA. The germline V and J ends were trimmed by 4 bases and 4 bases, with 7 bases remaining between them. The CDR3 has 11 amino acids. The CDR3 DNA reads TGCAGCGTTGTCGCGAGCACTGAAGCTTTCTTT. Residues: CSVVASTEAFF.

The chain employs TRBV20-1 and TRBJ2-7, with 11 bases lining up with TRBD2. CDR3 length equals 15 residues. The germline V gene has CDR1 DFQATT and CDR2 SNEGSKA (reference sequence). Losses at the gene ends were 3 bases for V and 0 bases for J; bases not matched to a gene: 4. In DNA form, the CDR3 reads TGCAGTGCTAGTCGCCTAGCGGGGGGCTCCTACGAGCAGTACTTC. Translating it yields CSASRLAGGSYEQYF.

The chain carries TRBV14 and TRBJ2-1, with 9 bases that match TRBD1. Germline V gene data show CDR1 as SGHDN and CDR2 as FVKESK. This CDR3 comprises 15 residues. J gave up 4 bases and V 4 bases, and 5 bases lay outside the gene matches. The CDR3 nucleotides read TGTGCCAGCAGCCTTGGACAGGGGATATACAATGAGCAGTTCTTC. Protein: CASSLGQGIYNEQFF.

J is TRBJ2-7 and V is TRBV5-1; TRBD1 matches at 8 bases. From germline, CDR1 is SGHRS and CDR2 YFSETQ. The length of the CDR3 is 13 residues. With V trimmed by 5 bases and J by 2 bases, 3 bases remained unmatched. The chain's CDR3 is CASSRTGTYEQYF. DNA of the CDR3: TGCGCCAGCAGTCGGACAGGGACCTACGAGCAGTACTTC.

The chain joins TRBV6-5 to TRBJ1-2, with D perhaps TRBD1 (6 bases). Trimming cost V 4 bases and J 1 base, with 10 bases left between them. This CDR3 contains 14 residues. CDR1 is MNHEY and CDR2 is SVGAGI in the germline V gene. The CDR3 sequence is CASSSGVHNYGYTF. The CDR3 DNA follows: TGTGCCAGCAGTTCAGGGGTCCATAACTATGGCTACACCTTC.

V is TRBV18 and J is TRBJ2-7, with 7 bases matching TRBD2. CDR1 and CDR2 (germline): KGHSH, LQKENI. The CDR3 covers 14 residues. V lost 6 bases and J lost 5; bases outside the gene matches: 10. The CDR3 nucleotides are TGTGCCAGCTCGCCGGGGCAGGGAGGGAACGAGCAGTACTTC. Amino acids: CASSPGQGGNEQYF.

The chain carries TRBV27 and TRBJ2-6; D is unclear. Per the germline V gene, CDR1 is MNHEY and CDR2 is SMNVEV (reference sequence). Between the trimmed V and J ends, which lost 0 bases and 4 bases, there was a span of 7 bases. This CDR3 region has 15 residues. The CDR3 DNA reads TGTGCCAGCAGTTTATCTGGGAACGGGGCCAACGTCCTGACTTTC. It specifies CASSLSGNGANVLTF.

J is TRBJ1-5 and V is TRBV4-1; D is uncertain. This CDR3 spans 13 amino acids. Trimming pared 1 base from V and 9 bases from J, leaving 10 bases between. From germline, CDR1 is MGHRA and CDR2 YSYEKL. The CDR3 bases are TGCGCCAGCAGCCAAGTCCTGTTGAGGCCCCAGCATTTT. As protein: CASSQVLLRPQHF.

With respect to this clone: This sample also contains other DNA sequences that code for the same CDR3. The chain has TRBV9 and TRBJ1-1; D is uncertain. Trimming removed 3 bases at V and 6 bases at J, with 18 bases between. The CDR3 runs 15 residues. Germline CDR1 reads SGDLS; CDR2 reads YYNGEE. This CDR3 is CASSGRGEGRPEAFF. In DNA form, the CDR3 reads TGTGCCAGCAGCGGACGCGGAGAGGGCCGCCCTGAAGCTTTCTTT.

This rearrangement joins TRBV24-1 to TRBJ2-7, with D perhaps matching TRBD2 (6 bases). Germline V lookup: CDR1 KGHDR, CDR2 SFDVKD. This CDR3 contains 15 residues. Trimming removed 2 bases at V and 2 bases at J, with 12 bases between. CDR3 DNA: TGTGCCACCAGTGATTCCTGGGCGGGGACCTACGAGCAGTACTTC. It translates to CATSDSWAGTYEQYF.

The V and J genes are TRBV7-9 and TRBJ2-1, with 15 bases matching TRBD2. The CDR3 loop spans 16 amino acids. With V trimmed by 4 bases and J by 4 bases, 2 bases remained unmatched. Germline CDR1 reads SEHNR; CDR2 reads FQNEAQ (reference sequence). Here the CDR3 reads CASSSGLAGGYNEQFF. The CDR3 DNA reads TGTGCCAGCAGCTCCGGACTAGCGGGAGGGTACAATGAGCAGTTCTTC. Combining the CDR3 with reference TRBV7-9 and TRBJ2-1 gives the whole variable domain DTGVSQNPRHKITKRGQNVTFRCDPISEHNRLYWYRQTLGQGPEFLTYFQNEAQLEKSRLLSDRFSAERPKGSFSTLEIQRTEQGDSAMYLCASSSGLAGGYNEQFFGPGTRLTVL.

The chain joins TRBV6-5 to TRBJ1-1; 7 nucleotides align to TRBD1. Germline V gene data show CDR1 as MNHEY and CDR2 as SVGAGI. This CDR3 is built from 15 residues. V shed 7 bases, J shed 1 base, and the junction held 9 bases outside the gene matches. The CDR3 sequence is CASTQTGEGNTEAFF. CDR3 nucleotides: TGTGCCAGCACTCAAACAGGGGAGGGGAACACTGAAGCTTTCTTT.

This chain connects TRBV30 to TRBJ1-3; tentative D call: TRBD1 (6 bases). With 0 bases removed from V and 4 bases from J, the gap between germline ends came to 10 bases. Germline values: CDR1 GTSNPN, CDR2 SVGIG (reference sequence). CDR3 length equals 14 residues. As DNA, the CDR3 is TGTGCCTGGAGTGTAGGGGGGTCCGGAAACACCATATATTTT. Translation gives CAWSVGGSGNTIYF.

In its sample, this clone was seen a few times. The rearrangement uses TRBV6-5 and TRBJ1-2; 8 positions agree with TRBD1. J was trimmed by 4 bases and V by 7 bases; bases with no gene match: 11. There are 15 residues in the CDR3. CDR1 is MNHEY and CDR2 is SVGAGI in the germline V gene. The CDR3 region has the DNA TGTGCCAGCACTCCGATCCGGGACAGGTTCTATGGCTACACCTTC. Its translation: CASTPIRDRFYGYTF.

The chain recombines TRBV14 with TRBJ1-1; a weak D match, TRBD1 (5 bases). There are 16 residues in the CDR3. Germline V gene lookup returns CDR1 SGHDN and CDR2 FVKESK. V shed 3 bases and J shed 2 bases, with 16 bases lying between them. Written as DNA, the CDR3 is TGTGCCAGCAGCCAGCTGAGCCAGGGTGGAAACACTGAAGCTTTCTTT. Translated, it gives CASSQLSQGGNTEAFF. The entire variable domain, with the rest obtained from reference TRBV14 and TRBJ1-1, is as follows: EAGVTQFPSHSVIEKGQTVTLRCDPISGHDNLYWYRRVMGKEIKFLLHFVKESKQDESGMPNNRFLAERTGGTYSTLKVQPAELEDSGVYFCASSQLSQGGNTEAFFGQGTRLTVV.

CDR3 protein: CASTRTGGSGNTIYF. The CDR3 nucleotides read TGTGCCAGCACCCGGACAGGGGGCTCTGGAAACACCATATATTTT. This chain uses TRBV7-9 with TRBJ1-3; 10 positions agree with TRBD1. Germline CDR1 and CDR2: SEHNR and FQNEAQ (reference sequence). CDR3 size: 15 residues. V dropped 7 bases and J dropped 0; count of bases not matched to a gene: 3.

The rearrangement uses TRBV27 and TRBJ1-3; TRBD1 might be the D (6 bases). CDR3 size: 15 residues. Trimming took off 3 bases at V and 2 bases at J, with 11 bases between the two ends. CDR1 and CDR2 (germline): MNHEY, SMNVEV (reference sequence). CDR3 sequence (DNA): TGTGCCAGCAGTTTGGGGGCAGGGCCTGGAAACACCATATATTTT. Translated, it gives CASSLGAGPGNTIYF.

The chain carries TRBV29-1 and TRBJ1-4, with D possibly being TRBD1 (6 bases). The germline gives CDR1 SQVTM, CDR2 ANQGSEA. The CDR3 has 13 residues. Trimming took off 5 bases at V and 7 bases at J, with 14 bases between the two ends. CDR3: CSVITGRGEKLFF. Written as DNA, the CDR3 is TGCAGCGTTATAACAGGGCGGGGTGAAAAACTGTTTTTT. Filled out from reference TRBV29-1 and TRBJ1-4, the complete variable domain reads SAVISQKPSRDICQRGTSLTIQCQVDSQVTMMFWYRQQPGQSLTLIATANQGSEATYESGFVIDKFPISRPNLTFSTLTVSNMSPEDSSIYLCSVITGRGEKLFFGSGTQLSVL.

The J gene is TRBJ2-2, the V gene TRBV28; no definite D call. V was cut by 8 bases and J by 6 bases, with 10 bases left in between. The germline CDR1 and CDR2 sequences are MDHEN and SYDVKM. The CDR3 extends over 12 amino acids. CDR3 coding DNA: TGTGCCAGCGAGAGTTCCGCCGGGGAGCTGTTTTTT. This gives the protein CASESSAGELFF.

The V call is TRBV27, the J call TRBJ1-1; D uncertain. Trimming removed 3 bases from V and 1 base from J, with 6 bases in between. The CDR3 totals 13 residues. Germline V gene sequence: CDR1 MNHEY, CDR2 SMNVEV (reference sequence). CDR3 region: CASSFESNTEAFF. The CDR3 DNA sequence: TGTGCCAGCAGTTTCGAATCGAACACTGAAGCTTTCTTT.

V is TRBV19 and J is TRBJ2-1; a possible D gene is TRBD2 (7 bases). The germline V gene has CDR1 LNHDA and CDR2 SQIVND (reference sequence). This CDR3 comprises 14 residues. V was trimmed by 2 bases and J by 10 bases, leaving 15 bases between them. This CDR3 is CASSITRGAGEQFF. As DNA, the CDR3 is TGTGCCAGTAGTATAACCCGGGGGGCCGGCGAGCAGTTCTTC.

This chain connects TRBV10-3 to TRBJ2-7; 9 nucleotides line up with TRBD1. CDR3 length equals 14 residues. V dropped 5 bases and J dropped 2; count of bases not matched to a gene: 4. Germline CDR1 and CDR2: ENHRY and SYGVKD. The CDR3 is CAISNTGGTYEQYF. CDR3 DNA sequence: TGTGCCATCAGTAACACAGGGGGCACCTACGAGCAGTACTTC.

V gene TRBV5-4 combines with J gene TRBJ2-2; D is ambiguous. The CDR3 consists of 16 residues. V lost 1 base and J 4 bases, leaving 14 bases between the germline ends. Germline CDR1 and CDR2: SGHNT and YYREEE (reference sequence). Here the CDR3 reads CASSLKQNLATGELFF. The CDR3 DNA reads as TGTGCCAGCAGCTTGAAACAGAATTTAGCCACCGGGGAGCTGTTTTTT.

The chain uses TRBV12-3 or TRBV12-4 and TRBJ2-7, with D possibly matching TRBD2 (6 bases). CDR3 length: 13 residues. V lost 3 bases to trimming and J lost 2 bases, with 8 bases between them. The DNA of the CDR3 is TGTGCCAGCAGTTTTGGGAGGACCTACGAGCAGTACTTC. Amino acids: CASSFGRTYEQYF.